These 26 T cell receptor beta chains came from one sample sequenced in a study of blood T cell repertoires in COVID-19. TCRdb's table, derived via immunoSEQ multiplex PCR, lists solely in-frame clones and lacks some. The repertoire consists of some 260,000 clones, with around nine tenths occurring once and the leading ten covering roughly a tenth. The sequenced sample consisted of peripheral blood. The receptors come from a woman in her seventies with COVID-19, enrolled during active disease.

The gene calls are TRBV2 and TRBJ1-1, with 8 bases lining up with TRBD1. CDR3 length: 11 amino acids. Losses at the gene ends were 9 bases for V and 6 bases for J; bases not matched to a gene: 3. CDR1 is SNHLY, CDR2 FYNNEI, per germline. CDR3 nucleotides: TGTGCCAGTCAGGGGGCAGCTGAAGCTTTCTTT. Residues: CASQGAAEAFF.

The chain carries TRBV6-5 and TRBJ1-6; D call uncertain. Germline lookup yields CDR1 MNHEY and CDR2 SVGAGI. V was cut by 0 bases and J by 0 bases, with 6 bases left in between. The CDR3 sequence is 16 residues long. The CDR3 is CASSYSFSSYNSPLHF. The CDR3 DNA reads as TGTGCCAGCAGTTACTCGTTTAGCTCCTATAATTCACCCCTCCACTTT.

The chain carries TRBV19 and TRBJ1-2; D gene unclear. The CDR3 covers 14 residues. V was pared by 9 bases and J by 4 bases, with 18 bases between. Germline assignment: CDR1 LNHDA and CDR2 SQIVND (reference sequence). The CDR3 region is CASLRRGGSYGYTF. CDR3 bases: TGTGCCAGCCTTAGGCGGGGAGGGAGCTATGGCTACACCTTC.

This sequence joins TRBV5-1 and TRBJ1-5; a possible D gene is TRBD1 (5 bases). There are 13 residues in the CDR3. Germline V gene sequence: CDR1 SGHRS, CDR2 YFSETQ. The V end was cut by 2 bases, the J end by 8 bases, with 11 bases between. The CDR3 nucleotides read TGCGCCAGCAGCTTTGGAGGGGATAAGCCCCAGCATTTT. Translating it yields CASSFGGDKPQHF.

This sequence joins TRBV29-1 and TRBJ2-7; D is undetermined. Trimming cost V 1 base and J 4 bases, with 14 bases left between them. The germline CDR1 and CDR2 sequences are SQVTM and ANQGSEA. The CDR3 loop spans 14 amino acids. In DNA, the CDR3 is TGCAGCGTTGAAGTGGGCTCCGGATTTTACGAGCAGTACTTC. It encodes CSVEVGSGFYEQYF.

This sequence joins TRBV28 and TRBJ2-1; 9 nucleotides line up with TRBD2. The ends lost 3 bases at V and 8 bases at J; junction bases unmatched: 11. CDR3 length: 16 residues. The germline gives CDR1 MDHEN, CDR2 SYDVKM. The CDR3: CASSFKGASGIYEQFF. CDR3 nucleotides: TGTGCCAGCAGTTTTAAGGGGGCTAGCGGGATTTATGAGCAGTTCTTC. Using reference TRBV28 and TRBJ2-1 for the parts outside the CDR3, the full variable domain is DVKVTQSSRYLVKRTGEKVFLECVQDMDHENMFWYRQDPGLGLRLIYFSYDVKMKEKGDIPEGYSVSREKKERFSLILESASTNQTSMYLCASSFKGASGIYEQFFGPGTRLTVL.

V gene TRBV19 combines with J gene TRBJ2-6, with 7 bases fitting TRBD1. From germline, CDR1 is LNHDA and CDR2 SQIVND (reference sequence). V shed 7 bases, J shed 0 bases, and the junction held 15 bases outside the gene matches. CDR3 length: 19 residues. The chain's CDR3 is CASMRQPGQPRSGANVLTF. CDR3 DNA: TGTGCCAGTATGCGACAACCGGGACAGCCACGCTCTGGGGCCAACGTCCTGACTTTC.

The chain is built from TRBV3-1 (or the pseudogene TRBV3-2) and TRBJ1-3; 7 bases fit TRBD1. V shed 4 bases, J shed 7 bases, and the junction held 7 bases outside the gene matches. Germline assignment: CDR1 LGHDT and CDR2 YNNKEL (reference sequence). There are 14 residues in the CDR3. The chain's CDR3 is CASSRFLQGNTIYF. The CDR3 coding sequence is TGTGCCAGCAGCCGATTTTTACAGGGGAACACCATATATTTT.

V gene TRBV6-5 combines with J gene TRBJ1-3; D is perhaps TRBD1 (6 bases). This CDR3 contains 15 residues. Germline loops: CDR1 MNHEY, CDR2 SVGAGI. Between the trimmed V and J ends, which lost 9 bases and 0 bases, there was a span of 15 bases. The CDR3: CASHRDTFSGNTIYF. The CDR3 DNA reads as TGTGCCAGTCACCGGGACACCTTCTCTGGAAACACCATATATTTT.

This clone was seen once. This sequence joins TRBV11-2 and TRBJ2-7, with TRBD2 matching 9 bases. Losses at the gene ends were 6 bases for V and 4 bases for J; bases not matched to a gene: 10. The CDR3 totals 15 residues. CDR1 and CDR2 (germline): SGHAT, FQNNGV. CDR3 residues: CASRISGRRSYEQYF. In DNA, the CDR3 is TGTGCCAGCAGGATTAGCGGGAGACGGTCGTACGAGCAGTACTTC.

The CDR3 bases are TGTGCCAGCAGAGAAGTCAGCGGGATAGGCGACGAGCAGTACTTC. It codes for CASREVSGIGDEQYF. This chain uses TRBV27 with TRBJ2-7; 7 bases line up with TRBD2. Germline V CDR1 and CDR2: MNHEY, SMNVEV (reference sequence). Unmatched junction bases numbered 13, after V lost 6 bases and J lost 5 bases. This CDR3 is built from 15 residues.

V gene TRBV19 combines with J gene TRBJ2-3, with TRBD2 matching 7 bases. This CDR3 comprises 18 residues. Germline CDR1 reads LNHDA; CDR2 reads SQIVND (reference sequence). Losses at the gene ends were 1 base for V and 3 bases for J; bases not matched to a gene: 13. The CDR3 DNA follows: TGTGCCAGTAGTATAGCGGAGCGGGACCTTTTTGGGACAGATACGCAGTATTTT. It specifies CASSIAERDLFGTDTQYF.

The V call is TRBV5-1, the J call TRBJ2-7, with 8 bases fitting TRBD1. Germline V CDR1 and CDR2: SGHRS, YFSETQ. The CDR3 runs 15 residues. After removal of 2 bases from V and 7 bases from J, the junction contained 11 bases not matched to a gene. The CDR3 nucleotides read TGCGCCAGCAGCTTCCTAGGACAGGGTTTCGAGGAGCAGTACTTC. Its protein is CASSFLGQGFEEQYF. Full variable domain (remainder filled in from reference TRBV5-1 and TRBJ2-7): KAGVTQTPRYLIKTRGQQVTLSCSPISGHRSVSWYQQTPGQGLQFLFEYFSETQRNKGNFPGRFSGRQFSNSRSEMNVSTLELGDSALYLCASSFLGQGFEEQYFGPGTRLTVT.

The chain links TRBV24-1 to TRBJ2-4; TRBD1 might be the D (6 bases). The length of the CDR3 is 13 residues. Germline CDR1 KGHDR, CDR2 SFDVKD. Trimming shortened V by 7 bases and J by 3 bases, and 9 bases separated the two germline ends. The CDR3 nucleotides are TGTGCCACCAGCGAGGACAGCAAAAACATTCAGTACTTC. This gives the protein CATSEDSKNIQYF.

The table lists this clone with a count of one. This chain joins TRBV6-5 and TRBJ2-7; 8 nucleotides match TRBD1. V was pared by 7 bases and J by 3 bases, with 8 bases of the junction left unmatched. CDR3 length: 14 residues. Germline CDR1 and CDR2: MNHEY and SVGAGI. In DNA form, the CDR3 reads TGTGCCAGCACCCGGGCCGGGACAGGCTACGAGCAGTACTTC. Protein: CASTRAGTGYEQYF.

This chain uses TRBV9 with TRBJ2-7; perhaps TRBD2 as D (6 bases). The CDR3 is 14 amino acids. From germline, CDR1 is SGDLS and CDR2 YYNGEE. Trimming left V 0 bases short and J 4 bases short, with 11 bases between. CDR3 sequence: CASSVVGSGYEQYF. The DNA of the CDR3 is TGTGCCAGCAGCGTAGTCGGGAGTGGTTACGAGCAGTACTTC.

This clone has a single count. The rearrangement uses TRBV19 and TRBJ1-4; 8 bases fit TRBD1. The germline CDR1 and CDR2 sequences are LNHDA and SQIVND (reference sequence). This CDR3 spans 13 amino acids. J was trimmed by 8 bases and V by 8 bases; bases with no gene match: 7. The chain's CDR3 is CASEQGANEKLFF. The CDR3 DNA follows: TGTGCCAGTGAGCAGGGGGCGAACGAAAAACTGTTTTTT.

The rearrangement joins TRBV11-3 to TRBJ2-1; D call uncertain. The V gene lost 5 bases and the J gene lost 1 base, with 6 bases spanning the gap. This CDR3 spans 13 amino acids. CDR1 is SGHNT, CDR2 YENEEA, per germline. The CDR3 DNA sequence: TGTGCCAGCAGCCGCGCTTCCTACAATGAGCAGTTCTTC. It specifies CASSRASYNEQFF.

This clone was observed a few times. The CDR3 nucleotides read TGTGCTAGTGGTTTGGGGCTGGGGCGGGACAGCTATGGCTACACCTTC. Protein: CASGLGLGRDSYGYTF. V usage is TRBV12-5 and J usage is TRBJ1-2, with 7 bases matching TRBD1. The CDR3 is made up of 16 amino acids. V was clipped by 1 base and J by 4 bases; unmatched bases: 9. Germline V gene sequence: CDR1 LGHNT, CDR2 FRNRAP.

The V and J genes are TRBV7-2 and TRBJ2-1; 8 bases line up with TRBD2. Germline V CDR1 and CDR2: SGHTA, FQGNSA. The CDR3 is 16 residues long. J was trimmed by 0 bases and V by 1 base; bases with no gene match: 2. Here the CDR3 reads CASSLDSGTSYNEQFF. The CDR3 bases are TGTGCCAGCAGCTTAGATAGCGGGACCTCCTACAATGAGCAGTTCTTC.

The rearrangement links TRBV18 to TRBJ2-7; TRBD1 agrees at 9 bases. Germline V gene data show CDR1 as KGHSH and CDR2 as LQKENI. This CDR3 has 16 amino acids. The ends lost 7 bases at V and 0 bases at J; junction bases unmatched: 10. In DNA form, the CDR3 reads TGTGCCAGCTGTCCCGGGACAGGGCCGGGCTCCTACGAGCAGTACTTC. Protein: CASCPGTGPGSYEQYF.

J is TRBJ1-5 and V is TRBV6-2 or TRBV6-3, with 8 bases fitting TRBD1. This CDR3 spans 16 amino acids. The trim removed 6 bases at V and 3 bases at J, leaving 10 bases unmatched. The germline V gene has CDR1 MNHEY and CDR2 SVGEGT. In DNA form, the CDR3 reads TGTGCCAGCAGCCGCGGACAGGGACGGTACAATCAGCCCCAGCATTTT. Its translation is CASSRGQGRYNQPQHF.

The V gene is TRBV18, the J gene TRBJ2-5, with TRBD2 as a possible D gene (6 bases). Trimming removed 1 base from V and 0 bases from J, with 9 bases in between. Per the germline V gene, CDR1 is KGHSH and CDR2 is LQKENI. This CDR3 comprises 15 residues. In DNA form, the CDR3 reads TGTGCCAGCTCACCACTAGCGGCTAACCAAGAGACCCAGTACTTC. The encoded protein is CASSPLAANQETQYF. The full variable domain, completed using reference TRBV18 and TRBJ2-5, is NAGVMQNPRHLVRRRGQEARLRCSPMKGHSHVYWYRQLPEEGLKFMVYLQKENIIDESGMPKERFSAEFPKEGPSILRIQQVVRGDSAAYFCASSPLAANQETQYFGPGTRLLVL.

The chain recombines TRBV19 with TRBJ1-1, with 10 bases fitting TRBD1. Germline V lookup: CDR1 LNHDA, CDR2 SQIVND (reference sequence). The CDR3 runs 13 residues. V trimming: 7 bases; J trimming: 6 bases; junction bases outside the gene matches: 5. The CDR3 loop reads CASTRQGASEAFF. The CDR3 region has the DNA TGTGCCAGTACTAGACAGGGGGCCTCTGAAGCTTTCTTT.

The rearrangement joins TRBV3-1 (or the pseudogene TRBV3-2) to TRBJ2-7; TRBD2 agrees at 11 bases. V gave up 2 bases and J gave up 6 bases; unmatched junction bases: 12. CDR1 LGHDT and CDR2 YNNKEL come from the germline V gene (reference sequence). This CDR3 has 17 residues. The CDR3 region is CASSQRLLAGEAGEQYF. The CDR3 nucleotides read TGTGCCAGCAGCCAAAGACTACTAGCGGGAGAGGCAGGCGAGCAGTACTTC.

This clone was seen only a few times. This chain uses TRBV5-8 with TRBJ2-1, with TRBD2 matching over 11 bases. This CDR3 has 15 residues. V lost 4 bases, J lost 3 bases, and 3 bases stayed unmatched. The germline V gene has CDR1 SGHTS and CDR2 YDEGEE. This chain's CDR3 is CASSLLAGVYNEQFF. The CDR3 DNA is TGTGCCAGCAGCCTACTAGCGGGGGTCTACAATGAGCAGTTCTTC.